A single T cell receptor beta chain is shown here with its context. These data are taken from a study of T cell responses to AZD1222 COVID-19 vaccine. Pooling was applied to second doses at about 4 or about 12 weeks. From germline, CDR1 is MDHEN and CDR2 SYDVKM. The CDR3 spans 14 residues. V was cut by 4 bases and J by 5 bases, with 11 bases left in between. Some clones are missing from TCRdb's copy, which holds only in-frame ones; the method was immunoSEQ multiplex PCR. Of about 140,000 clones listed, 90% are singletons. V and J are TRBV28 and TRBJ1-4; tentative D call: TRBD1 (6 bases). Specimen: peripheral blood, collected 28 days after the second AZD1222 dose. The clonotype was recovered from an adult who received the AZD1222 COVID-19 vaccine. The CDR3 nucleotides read TGTGCCAGCAGTTCGAGAACAGGGAATGAAAAACTGTTTTTT. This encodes CASSSRTGNEKLFF. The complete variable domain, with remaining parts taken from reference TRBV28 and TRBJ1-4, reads DVKVTQSSRYLVKRTGEKVFLECVQDMDHENMFWYRQDPGLGLRLIYFSYDVKMKEKGDIPEGYSVSREKKERFSLILESASTNQTSMYLCASSSRTGNEKLFFGSGTQLSVL.